Below, 27 T cell receptor beta chains from the same sample are listed, as sequenced in a study of T-cell reconstitution after alpha-beta-depleted transplantation in children. TCRbeta library preparation incorporated unique molecular identifiers. TCRdb ran MiXCR on the PCR reads and lists one entry per CDR3 protein. This sample has approximately 99,000 distinct CDR3 sequences, with around 6.4% found just once. The sample in question was PBMCs, mostly from graft donor cells, obtained 360 days after TCRalphabeta/CD19-depleted stem cell transplant. The receptor source for this set is a male patient between 2 and 15 years old who had a stem cell transplant for acute lymphoblastic leukemia, so the T cells may come from the graft donor.

V gene TRBV7-9 combines with J gene TRBJ2-5; possibly TRBD2 for D (6 bases). Germline assignment: CDR1 SEHNR and CDR2 FQNEAQ (reference sequence). This CDR3 region has 15 residues. V lost 7 bases and J lost 1, with 16 bases in between. The CDR3 DNA reads TGTGCCAGCACCTTTGGCGGGGTCCGCCAAGAGACCCAGTACTTC. Its translation: CASTFGGVRQETQYF.

V gene TRBV21-1 combines with J gene TRBJ2-3; TRBD1 was called by the table and not checked on the DNA. TRBV21-1 is listed as a pseudogene. The length of the CDR3 is 20 residues. The CDR3 here is CASSKAICVGDRGGTDTQYF. CDR3 DNA: TGTGCCAGCAGCAAAGCGATATGTGTTGGGGACAGGGGAGGAACAGATACGCAGTATTTT.

This clonotype has a handful of counts. This sequence joins TRBV20-1 and TRBJ1-5; a possible D gene is TRBD1 (5 bases). V was pared by 4 bases and J by 3 bases, with 16 bases between. This CDR3 spans 15 amino acids. Looked up from germline, CDR1 is DFQATT and CDR2 is SNEGSKA (reference sequence). The CDR3 DNA reads as TGCAGTGCTACGTTTCCCGCGGGGGACAATCAGCCCCAGCATTTT. It is translated as CSATFPAGDNQPQHF.

This clonotype was picked up many times. The genes are TRBV9 and TRBJ2-1; 7 positions agree with TRBD1. Per the germline V gene, CDR1 is SGDLS and CDR2 is YYNGEE. The CDR3 totals 15 residues. Germline trimming cut 3 bases from V and 2 bases from J; bases unmatched to any gene: 5. The CDR3 spells CASSGRDRPYNEQFF. The CDR3, as DNA: TGTGCCAGCAGCGGCCGGGACAGACCCTACAATGAGCAGTTCTTC.

This clonotype appeared many times. The chain links TRBV7-6 to TRBJ2-2; 10 bases align to TRBD2. The germline CDR1 and CDR2 sequences are SGHVS and FNYEAQ. The CDR3 length is 17 residues. With 1 base clipped from V and 5 bases from J, the junction kept 7 bases outside the gene matches. CDR3 in amino acids: CASSLEAGGRGTGELFF. The CDR3 coding sequence is TGTGCCAGCAGCTTAGAAGCGGGGGGGCGAGGAACCGGGGAGCTGTTTTTT.

In this sample, this clonotype turned up a few times. This chain links TRBV27 with TRBJ1-5; D not certain. In germline, CDR1 is MNHEY, CDR2 SMNVEV (reference sequence). The CDR3 covers 14 residues. Trimming removed 4 bases at V and 2 bases at J, with 9 bases between. This CDR3 reads CASSSGYGNQPQHF. The CDR3 DNA sequence: TGTGCCAGCAGTTCCGGGTATGGCAATCAGCCCCAGCATTTT.

Many counts were recorded for this clonotype. The V call is TRBV28, the J call TRBJ1-3; D is ambiguous. The CDR3 consists of 15 residues. V was clipped by 2 bases and J by 2 bases, with 10 bases between them. The germline gives CDR1 MDHEN, CDR2 SYDVKM. The CDR3 nucleotides are TGTGCCAGCAGTTTAGGGAAGTTCCCTGGAAACACCATATATTTT. This codes for CASSLGKFPGNTIYF.

In this sample, this clonotype turned up many times. The chain joins TRBV20-1 to TRBJ2-1; no reliable D call. In germline, CDR1 is DFQATT, CDR2 SNEGSKA (reference sequence). The CDR3 totals 9 residues. Trimming took 5 bases from V and 9 from J, leaving 5 bases between them. The CDR3 is CSAPGEQFF. The CDR3 region has the DNA TGCAGTGCTCCGGGTGAGCAGTTCTTC.

The rearrangement uses TRBV6-2 or TRBV6-3 and TRBJ1-2; 8 nucleotides line up with TRBD1. There are 13 residues in the CDR3. Germline assignment: CDR1 MNHEY and CDR2 SVGEGT. J lost 5 bases, V lost 10 bases, and 9 bases had no gene match. The CDR3 coding sequence is TGTGCCACCGGGACAGGAACGTCATATGGCTACACCTTC. Encoded protein: CATGTGTSYGYTF.

This clonotype was found many times. This chain uses TRBV7-6 with TRBJ2-3; no firm D call. V shed 4 bases and J shed 0 bases, with 8 bases lying between them. The germline gives CDR1 SGHVS, CDR2 FNYEAQ. The CDR3 sequence is 14 residues long. CDR3 region: CASSSPPSTDTQYF. In DNA form, the CDR3 reads TGTGCCAGCAGCTCGCCCCCTAGCACAGATACGCAGTATTTT. Together with reference TRBV7-6 and TRBJ2-3, the CDR3 gives the full variable domain: GAGVSQSPRYKVTKRGQDVALRCDPISGHVSLYWYRQALGQGPEFLTYFNYEAQQDKSGLPNDRFSAERPEGSISTLTIQRTEQRDSAMYRCASSSPPSTDTQYFGPGTRLTVL.

There are a few counts of this clonotype. The rearrangement joins TRBV11-2 to TRBJ1-2; D may be TRBD1 (6 bases). Germline CDR1 and CDR2: SGHAT and FQNNGV. The CDR3 is 16 residues long. Trimming left V 3 bases short and J 3 bases short, with 17 bases between. The CDR3 reads CASSFSGSRGYYGYTF. The CDR3 DNA reads as TGTGCCAGCAGCTTTTCCGGGAGTAGGGGGTACTATGGCTACACCTTC.

Ten or more counts support this clonotype. This sequence joins TRBV10-3 and TRBJ2-5; tentatively, D is TRBD1 (5 bases). Germline V CDR1 and CDR2: ENHRY, SYGVKD. The V end lost 10 bases, the J end lost 1 base, and 10 bases lay between the germline ends. CDR3 size: 12 residues. The chain's CDR3 is CATTATQETQYF. CDR3 DNA sequence: TGTGCCACGACAGCGACCCAAGAGACCCAGTACTTC.

This clonotype was seen a handful of times. The chain combines TRBV5-1 with TRBJ2-2, with 9 nucleotides matching TRBD2. Germline V gene data show CDR1 as SGHRS and CDR2 as YFSETQ. The trim removed 3 bases at V and 0 bases at J, leaving 15 bases unmatched. The CDR3 has 20 amino acids. In DNA, the CDR3 is TGCGCCAGCAGCTGGTTCCTTCCCCATAGCGGGGGCACGAACACCGGGGAGCTGTTTTTT. Translated, it gives CASSWFLPHSGGTNTGELFF.

The chain employs TRBV6-1 and TRBJ1-3, with TRBD1 identical over 8 bases. CDR1 and CDR2 from the germline V gene are MNHNS and SASEGT. With 11 bases clipped from V and 0 bases from J, the junction kept 6 bases outside the gene matches. This CDR3 region has 14 residues. CDR3 DNA: TGTGCCTGCGGACAGGGCGGCTCTGGAAACACCATATATTTT. It is translated as CACGQGGSGNTIYF.

Of note for this clonotype: A read error is possible here, since a much larger clone lies one base away. The chain employs TRBV28 and TRBJ2-5, with 7 bases identical to TRBD1. CDR1 is MDHEN, CDR2 SYDVKM, per germline. The CDR3 is 14 residues long. Germline trimming cut 8 bases from V and 1 base from J; bases unmatched to any gene: 7. CDR3 sequence: CASGGQPSQETQYF. For the CDR3, the DNA is TGTGCCAGCGGGGGACAGCCATCCCAAGAGACCCAGTACTTC. The full variable domain, its missing parts supplied by reference TRBV28 and TRBJ2-5, is DVKVTQSSRYLVKRTGEKVFLECVQDMDHENMFWYRQDPGLGLRLIYFSYDVKMKEKGDIPEGYSVSREKKERFSLILESASTNQTSMYLCASGGQPSQETQYFGPGTRLLVL.

The table lists this clonotype with many counts. The V gene is TRBV29-1, the J gene TRBJ2-3; maybe TRBD2 (5 bases). CDR1 and CDR2 from the germline V gene are SQVTM and ANQGSEA. Trimming cost V 3 bases and J 1 base, with 11 bases left between them. CDR3 size: 14 residues. The DNA for the CDR3 is TGCAGCGTTGACAGTGCGGGCGGCACAGATACGCAGTATTTT. It encodes CSVDSAGGTDTQYF.

This clonotype turned up a few times. The V gene is TRBV19, the J gene TRBJ2-2; the D is unclear. Germline V lookup: CDR1 LNHDA, CDR2 SQIVND (reference sequence). The CDR3 consists of 15 residues. Trimming shortened V by 3 bases and J by 1 base, and 9 bases separated the two germline ends. The CDR3 spells CASSMKRKNTGELFF. CDR3 sequence (DNA): TGTGCCAGTAGTATGAAACGGAAGAACACCGGGGAGCTGTTTTTT.

This clonotype was detected ten times or more. The V call is TRBV20-1, the J call TRBJ2-7, with D unclear. Trimming took off 1 base at V and 1 base at J, with 8 bases between the two ends. CDR3 size: 13 residues. The germline V gene has CDR1 DFQATT and CDR2 SNEGSKA (reference sequence). The CDR3 loop is CSARGQRSYEQYF. CDR3 DNA: TGCAGTGCTAGAGGGCAGCGTTCCTACGAGCAGTACTTC.

This clonotype has only a few counts. The chain employs TRBV14 and TRBJ1-4; D is possibly TRBD1 (6 bases). This CDR3 has 15 amino acids. CDR1 and CDR2 from the germline V gene are SGHDN and FVKESK. V was trimmed by 1 base and J by 7 bases, leaving 13 bases between them. CDR3 loop: CASSQVWGLGEKLFF. In nucleotides, the CDR3 is TGTGCCAGCAGCCAAGTGTGGGGGCTCGGTGAAAAACTGTTTTTT.

The sample holds many counts of this clonotype. This rearrangement joins TRBV4-3 to TRBJ2-1, with 9 positions matching TRBD2. The V segment lost 0 bases and the J segment 8 bases; nucleotides outside the gene matches: 14. Germline-derived CDR1 and CDR2 are LGHNA and YSLEER. The CDR3 is 18 residues long. CDR3 amino acids: CASSQEGLAGFRGDEQFF. The CDR3 nucleotides are TGCGCCAGCAGCCAAGAAGGGCTAGCGGGATTCCGTGGGGATGAGCAGTTCTTC.

This clonotype has at least ten counts. The rearrangement links TRBV12-3 or TRBV12-4 to TRBJ1-2; 7 bases align to TRBD1. Unmatched junction bases numbered 8, after V lost 4 bases and J lost 3 bases. The CDR3 totals 15 residues. Written as DNA, the CDR3 is TGTGCCAGCAGTTCCCTGAGAGGGGGCTACTATGGCTACACCTTC. This sequence encodes CASSSLRGGYYGYTF.

This clonotype was counted at least ten times. The chain links TRBV29-1 to TRBJ2-2, with D perhaps TRBD1 (5 bases). Germline V lookup: CDR1 SQVTM, CDR2 ANQGSEA. V shed 6 bases and J shed 3 bases, with 8 bases lying between them. The CDR3 extends over 12 amino acids. The chain's CDR3 is CSVVRDTGELFF. The CDR3 nucleotides are TGCAGCGTCGTCAGGGACACCGGGGAGCTGTTTTTT.

At least ten counts were recorded for this clonotype. The chain links TRBV12-3 or TRBV12-4 to TRBJ2-3; weak D call: TRBD1 (7 bases). With 6 bases removed from V and 7 bases from J, the gap between germline ends came to 17 bases. CDR3 size: 14 residues. The CDR3 nucleotides are TGTGCCAGCAGCTTGCGGGACAGAGGATATACGCAGTATTTT. It yields the protein CASSLRDRGYTQYF.

This clonotype was detected a few times. The chain carries TRBV7-9 and TRBJ2-5; TRBD1 matches at 10 bases. Trimming removed 4 bases from V and 2 bases from J; junction bases left unmatched: 4. This CDR3 spans 15 amino acids. In germline, CDR1 is SEHNR, CDR2 FQNEAQ (reference sequence). CDR3 nucleotides: TGTGCCAGCAGCTCGGGACAGGGGCAACAAGAGACCCAGTACTTC. It yields the protein CASSSGQGQQETQYF.

There are many counts of this clonotype. The V call is TRBV4-2, the J call TRBJ2-5, with 8 bases matching TRBD2. The CDR3 spans 16 residues. Germline lookup yields CDR1 LGHNA and CDR2 YNFKEQ. V lost 0 bases to trimming and J lost 4 bases; unmatched junction nucleotides: 7. CDR3 residues: CASSQEPAGVGETQYF. CDR3 DNA: TGTGCCAGCAGCCAAGAGCCAGCGGGGGTAGGAGAGACCCAGTACTTC.

Many counts were recorded for this clonotype. V usage is TRBV4-3 and J usage is TRBJ2-7; D remains unclear. Trimming took off 0 bases at V and 0 bases at J, with 3 bases between the two ends. Germline V lookup: CDR1 LGHNA, CDR2 YSLEER. The CDR3 covers 13 residues. CDR3 sequence: CASSQEISYEQYF. The CDR3 DNA reads TGCGCCAGCAGCCAAGAAATCTCCTACGAGCAGTACTTC.

This clonotype was seen only a few times. V usage is TRBV4-2 and J usage is TRBJ1-1; 8 nucleotides match TRBD1. With V trimmed by 8 bases and J by 8 bases, 7 bases remained unmatched. Germline lookup yields CDR1 LGHNA and CDR2 YNFKEQ. This CDR3 has 12 residues. This CDR3 reads CASFGGDREAFF. Here the CDR3 DNA reads TGTGCCAGCTTCGGAGGGGACAGGGAAGCTTTCTTT.